Below are 32 T cell receptor beta chains sequenced from a single sample in a study of breast tumors, draining lymph nodes, adjacent tissues. Breast cancer patients provided tissue from their axillary draining lymph nodes. TCRdb re-analysed the multiplex PCR reads in MiXCR, keeping a single row per CDR3 protein. The data show tens of thousands of distinct CDR3 sequences, with over 25% seen just once and 8.1% held by the top ten. The sequenced material came from axillary lymph node tissue. Source of these receptors: a female donor with breast cancer. Some clones in this sample may be carry-over from other donors' samples.

A note on this clonotype: At one end the junction does not follow the germline gene, possibly because of a read error. The chain combines TRBV24-1 with TRBJ2-7, with D unresolved. CDR3 size: 14 residues. Per the germline V gene, CDR1 is KGHDR and CDR2 is SFDVKD. For the CDR3, the DNA is TGTGCCACTAGTGGCCCCTCCTCTTTGGGCGAGCAGTACTTC. Amino acid sequence: CATSGPSSLGEQYF.

This clonotype was counted ten times or more. The chain joins TRBV2 to TRBJ1-5; weak D call: TRBD1 (6 bases). Germline CDR1 and CDR2: SNHLY and FYNNEI. CDR3 length: 15 residues. Trimming removed 8 bases at V and 3 bases at J, with 17 bases between. CDR3 residues: CASCEQTGINQPQHF. The DNA for the CDR3 is TGTGCCAGCTGCGAACAAACAGGGATCAATCAGCCCCAGCATTTT.

In its sample, this clonotype was seen once. A read error may produce the germline difference seen at one junction end. The V and J genes are TRBV19 and TRBJ1-3; D remains ambiguous. Looked up from germline, CDR1 is LNHDA and CDR2 is SQIVND (reference sequence). CDR3 length equals 12 residues. CDR3 amino acids: CASSNTGSTIYF. Written as DNA, the CDR3 is TGTGCCAGTAGTAATACGGGAAGCACCATATATTTT.

The gene calls are TRBV7-9 and TRBJ2-1; 7 bases agree with TRBD2. The CDR3 extends over 17 amino acids. In germline, CDR1 is SEHNR, CDR2 FQNEAQ (reference sequence). Trimming removed 3 bases from V and 0 bases from J; junction bases left unmatched: 8. In DNA form, the CDR3 reads TGTGCCAGCAGCTTTCGATACGGCGGGAGCTCCTACAATGAGCAGTTCTTC. This encodes CASSFRYGGSSYNEQFF.

This clonotype was picked up many times. The rearrangement links TRBV11-2 to TRBJ2-5; a possible D gene is TRBD2 (6 bases). The CDR3 length is 14 residues. Germline assignment: CDR1 SGHAT and CDR2 FQNNGV. Deletions cut 5 bases from V and 7 bases from J, with 17 bases between. CDR3 protein: CASSEGDPGVTQYF. The CDR3 DNA sequence: TGTGCCAGCAGCGAAGGGGACCCGGGAGTGACCCAGTACTTC.

This clonotype has a handful of counts. A much larger clone differs by one base, so this may be a read error. The missing conserved phenylalanine or tryptophan at the end of this CDR3 makes a read error likely. The chain uses TRBV19 and TRBJ2-1; D is undetermined. This CDR3 has 16 amino acids. Germline-derived CDR1 and CDR2 are LNHDA and SQIVND (reference sequence). V was pared by 3 bases and J by 0 bases, with 12 bases between. The CDR3 is CASSISTTRSYNEQFS. Written as DNA, the CDR3 is TGTGCCAGTAGTATCTCGACCACCCGCTCCTACAATGAGCAGTTCTCC.

This clonotype rates as medium-sized. The chain couples TRBV14 to TRBJ1-6; no clear D gene. Germline V gene data show CDR1 as SGHDN and CDR2 as FVKESK. The CDR3 covers 14 residues. Trimming shortened V by 1 base and J by 7 bases, and 8 bases separated the two germline ends. The CDR3 is CASSQVTRNSPLHF. The CDR3, as DNA: TGTGCCAGCAGCCAAGTGACCCGAAATTCACCCCTCCACTTT.

This clonotype was recorded at least ten times. This sequence joins TRBV5-1 and TRBJ2-1; D gene uncertain. In germline, CDR1 is SGHRS, CDR2 YFSETQ. This CDR3 is 15 amino acids long. V shed 4 bases and J shed 0 bases, with 11 bases lying between them. CDR3: CASSPTPSSYNEQFF. The CDR3 DNA sequence: TGCGCCAGCAGCCCAACACCTAGCTCCTACAATGAGCAGTTCTTC.

This clonotype has ten or more counts. The chain recombines TRBV28 with TRBJ2-7; unclear D gene. CDR1 is MDHEN, CDR2 SYDVKM, per germline. V gave up 9 bases and J gave up 2 bases, with 8 bases separating them. The CDR3 extends over 11 amino acids. The CDR3 sequence is CASGVPYEQYF. In DNA form, the CDR3 reads TGTGCCAGTGGAGTCCCCTACGAGCAGTACTTC.

The genes are TRBV7-2 and TRBJ2-7; D unresolved. Germline V CDR1 and CDR2: SGHTA, FQGNSA. V lost 3 bases and J 5 bases, leaving 8 bases between the germline ends. The CDR3 length is 12 residues. Written as DNA, the CDR3 is TGTGCCAGCAGCTTGGGCCTAAACGAGCAGTACTTC. Translation: CASSLGLNEQYF.

This clonotype appeared many times. The V and J genes are TRBV7-2 and TRBJ2-3; D may be TRBD1 (5 bases). V was clipped by 5 bases and J by 2 bases, with 11 bases between them. The CDR3 is 14 residues long. Germline values: CDR1 SGHTA, CDR2 FQGNSA. The CDR3: CASSQGHSTDTQYF. CDR3 nucleotides: TGTGCCAGCAGCCAAGGACACTCCACAGATACGCAGTATTTT.

Comments on this clonotype: The DNA is omitted, as the CDR3 cannot be located on it reliably, and the CDR3 follows TCRdb's listing. The chain combines TRBV5-5 with TRBJ2-7; TRBD1, as called in the table, went unchecked against the DNA. Inclusive of both ends, the CDR3 amounts to 20 amino acids. Germline assignment: CDR1 SGHKS and CDR2 YYEKEE (reference sequence). CDR3 sequence reads: CDSSFYICSARRGLGYEQYF.

This clonotype appeared many times. The rearrangement uses TRBV5-1 and TRBJ2-7, with TRBD2 matching 7 bases. The ends lost 0 bases at V and 2 bases at J; junction bases unmatched: 11. There are 17 residues in the CDR3. Germline CDR1 SGHRS, CDR2 YFSETQ. The CDR3 sequence: CASSLGGTSGAPYEQYF. The CDR3 DNA reads as TGCGCCAGCAGCTTGGGAGGTACGAGCGGGGCTCCCTACGAGCAGTACTTC.

The table lists this clonotype with a few counts. A much larger clone is a single base away; this may be a read error. The chain uses TRBV20-1 and TRBJ2-1; D tentatively fits TRBD1 or TRBD2 (5 bases each). The CDR3 is 14 residues long. Germline values: CDR1 DFQATT, CDR2 SNEGSKA (reference sequence). Trimming pared 5 bases from V and 9 bases from J, leaving 20 bases between. CDR3 sequence (DNA): TGCAGTGCTTTCCGGGACGGATATTTGTCTGAGCAGTTCTTC. It translates to CSAFRDGYLSEQFF.

This clonotype was observed at least ten times. This chain links TRBV30 with TRBJ2-1; unclear D gene. The V and J ends lost 5 bases and 7 bases respectively, with 9 bases between them. The CDR3 is made up of 11 amino acids. Germline CDR1 GTSNPN, CDR2 SVGIG (reference sequence). The CDR3 spells CAWGLLNEQFF. CDR3 bases: TGTGCCTGGGGCCTTCTAAATGAGCAGTTCTTC.

This clonotype occurred many times. The gene calls are TRBV5-1 and TRBJ2-1; 15 positions match TRBD2. The CDR3 spans 16 residues. Germline assignment: CDR1 SGHRS and CDR2 YFSETQ. J gave up 10 bases and V 5 bases, and 10 bases lay outside the gene matches. CDR3 amino acids: CASRGSGTSGRMEQFF. CDR3 nucleotides: TGCGCCAGCAGGGGGTCCGGGACTAGCGGGAGGATGGAGCAGTTCTTC.

In its sample, this clonotype was seen many times. The V and J genes are TRBV5-5 and TRBJ2-7; TRBD2 might be the D (5 bases). The V end was cut by 2 bases, the J end by 1 base, with 10 bases between. CDR1 and CDR2 from the germline V gene are SGHKS and YYEKEE (reference sequence). The CDR3 loop spans 14 amino acids. This CDR3 is CASSFFRESYEQYF. The CDR3 coding sequence is TGTGCCAGCAGCTTTTTCCGGGAATCCTACGAGCAGTACTTC.

This clonotype was recorded many times. V usage is TRBV19 and J usage is TRBJ2-7; a possible D gene is TRBD1 (6 bases). This CDR3 has 15 residues. V was pared by 1 base and J by 2 bases, with 12 bases between. Germline CDR1 and CDR2: LNHDA and SQIVND (reference sequence). The CDR3 DNA follows: TGTGCCAGTAGTATAGCACACAGGGCGGCCTACGAGCAGTACTTC. Amino acid sequence: CASSIAHRAAYEQYF.

This clonotype was recorded many times. The chain employs TRBV5-1 and TRBJ2-1; TRBD2 matches 10 bases. V trimming: 3 bases; J trimming: 7 bases; junction bases outside the gene matches: 7. The CDR3 length is 15 residues. The germline V gene has CDR1 SGHRS and CDR2 YFSETQ. CDR3 protein: CASSSELAGYNEQFF. CDR3 sequence (DNA): TGCGCCAGCAGCTCCGAACTAGCGGGATATAATGAGCAGTTCTTC.

This clonotype has at least ten counts. The chain links TRBV30 to TRBJ2-3, with no clear D. Between the trimmed V and J ends, which lost 2 bases and 6 bases, there was a span of 12 bases. The germline V gene encodes CDR1 GTSNPN and CDR2 SVGIG (reference sequence). The CDR3 contains 13 residues. The CDR3: CAWSNSVWDTQYF. The CDR3 DNA reads as TGTGCCTGGAGTAATTCGGTATGGGATACGCAGTATTTT.

At least ten counts were recorded for this clonotype. The rearrangement joins TRBV4-3 to TRBJ1-2; 7 bases map to TRBD1. Germline V lookup: CDR1 LGHNA, CDR2 YSLEER. The CDR3 contains 13 residues. V gave up 6 bases and J gave up 6 bases; unmatched junction bases: 7. DNA of the CDR3: TGCGCCAGCAGGGGCAGGGGGTCTAATGGCTACACCTTC. Its translation: CASRGRGSNGYTF.

The rearrangement links TRBV27 to TRBJ2-1; 12 positions agree with TRBD2. With 6 bases clipped from V and 5 bases from J, the junction kept 5 bases outside the gene matches. The germline V gene encodes CDR1 MNHEY and CDR2 SMNVEV (reference sequence). The CDR3 spans 15 residues. The CDR3 nucleotides are TGTGCCAGCAGGTCCGGACTAGCGGGAAACAATGAGCAGTTCTTC. This translates into CASRSGLAGNNEQFF.

The rearrangement uses TRBV25-1 and TRBJ2-7; 10 bases agree with TRBD2. The ends lost 1 base at V and 4 bases at J; junction bases unmatched: 31. CDR1 and CDR2 from the germline V gene are MGHDK and SYGVNS. The CDR3 loop spans 24 amino acids. The CDR3 sequence is CASSESVRYTGEWSLAGGVYEQYF. The CDR3 bases are TGTGCCAGCAGTGAATCTGTGCGATATACGGGTGAGTGGTCCTTAGCGGGAGGAGTTTACGAGCAGTACTTC.

This clonotype was seen at least ten times. The CDR3 region is CASSQRRGTDTQYF. The CDR3 DNA is TGTGCCAGCAGCCAGCGGAGAGGGACAGATACGCAGTATTTT. The chain joins TRBV6-1 to TRBJ2-3, with D tentatively TRBD2 (5 bases). V was pared by 6 bases and J by 3 bases, with 13 bases between. Germline CDR1 reads MNHNS; CDR2 reads SASEGT. This CDR3 is built from 14 residues.

Many counts were recorded for this clonotype. J is TRBJ2-7 and V is TRBV27; 7 nucleotides line up with TRBD2. The CDR3 contains 14 residues. V dropped 3 bases and J dropped 2; count of bases not matched to a gene: 4. Germline V gene lookup returns CDR1 MNHEY and CDR2 SMNVEV (reference sequence). CDR3 protein: CASSFSGPPYEQYF. CDR3 DNA: TGTGCCAGCAGTTTTAGCGGGCCCCCCTACGAGCAGTACTTC.

The V gene is TRBV20-1, the J gene TRBJ1-1; 10 bases align to TRBD1. This CDR3 has 16 residues. V lost 1 base, J lost 3 bases, and 8 bases stayed unmatched. The V gene's germline CDR1 is DFQATT and CDR2 SNEGSKA (reference sequence). The CDR3 region has the DNA TGCAGTGCTAGAGCCGGTGGGGGGACAGGGGACACTGAAGCTTTCTTT. Its protein is CSARAGGGTGDTEAFF.

The table lists this clonotype with many counts. V usage is TRBV5-6 and J usage is TRBJ2-7; the D gene is possibly TRBD1 (6 bases). Trimming shortened V by 3 bases and J by 2 bases, and 9 bases separated the two germline ends. This CDR3 is 13 amino acids long. Germline CDR1 is SGHDT and CDR2 is YYEEEE. The CDR3: CASSWGRAYEQYF. The CDR3 DNA is TGTGCCAGCAGCTGGGGGCGTGCCTACGAGCAGTACTTC.

This clonotype has ten or more counts. The chain joins TRBV12-5 to TRBJ2-1; D remains unclear. The germline gives CDR1 LGHNT, CDR2 FRNRAP. V was pared by 2 bases and J by 7 bases, with 9 bases between. This CDR3 comprises 13 residues. The CDR3 sequence is CASGLNRVNEQFF. The CDR3 DNA is TGTGCTAGTGGTTTGAATAGGGTTAATGAGCAGTTCTTC.

There are many counts of this clonotype. Likely a read error: the CDR3 ends without its conserved phenylalanine or tryptophan. The gene calls are TRBV11-3 and TRBJ1-5; the match to TRBD1 covers 7 bases. This CDR3 spans 13 amino acids. In germline, CDR1 is SGHNT, CDR2 YENEEA. V shed 5 bases and J 7 bases; nucleotides not matched to a gene: 5. The CDR3 sequence is CASSRTGDQPQHS. The CDR3 bases are TGTGCCAGCAGCAGAACAGGGGACCAGCCCCAGCATTCT.

This chain uses TRBV14 with TRBJ1-1, with D tentatively TRBD1 (5 bases). Germline lookup yields CDR1 SGHDN and CDR2 FVKESK. Trimming cost V 0 bases and J 9 bases, with 17 bases left between them. This CDR3 contains 15 residues. CDR3: CASSQDQGTIAKAFF. The DNA for the CDR3 is TGTGCCAGCAGCCAAGACCAGGGTACGATCGCAAAAGCTTTCTTT.

This clonotype was seen once. The chain employs TRBV20-1 and TRBJ1-2; D might be TRBD1 (5 bases). Trimming left V 3 bases short and J 2 bases short, with 13 bases between. The CDR3 loop spans 14 amino acids. Per germline, CDR1 DFQATT and CDR2 SNEGSKA (reference sequence). CDR3 loop: CSARGGLPNYGYTF. The CDR3 bases are TGCAGTGCTAGGGGGGGACTTCCAAACTATGGCTACACCTTC.

This clonotype came up many times. The chain recombines TRBV30 with TRBJ2-7; D call uncertain. Trimming left V 5 bases short and J 5 bases short, with 16 bases between. CDR1 and CDR2 from the germline V gene are GTSNPN and SVGIG (reference sequence). This CDR3 region has 13 residues. The CDR3 coding sequence is TGTGCCTGGGACCCCAACCAAGGGCACGAGCAGTACTTC. Encoded protein: CAWDPNQGHEQYF.